The T cell receptor (beta chain) described here comes from a study of CD8 T cells in Susac syndrome (dated by TCRdb to about 2019). Regarding the complete study: Among the Susac syndrome patients who were sequenced, clinically active disease was present in more than 5 and clinical remission was observed in eight or nine. Susac syndrome patients were therapy-naive, on corticosteroids (some also receiving IVIg), or on IVIg alone at blood withdrawal. Repertoire sequencing was used to test whether CD8+ T cell activation and differentiation in Susac syndrome was antigen driven. The clonality of the CD8+ T cell repertoire was compared across approximately eleven healthy donors, around 14 Susac syndrome patients and roughly 15 multiple sclerosis patients. Results the study describes overall, beyond this receptor: Looking at Susac-specific public clones, the researchers identified 15 to 20 in the total CD8+ repertoire and five in the CD8+ TEMRA repertoire. Clonal expansion was observed in Susac syndrome CD8+ repertoires, with the highest expansion in CD8+ TEMRA cells and greater expansion in clinically active than in remitting patients. The number of individuals in the TCR sequencing and HLA analysis was recognized as being relatively small.

Including cysteine and phenylalanine, the CDR3 has 13 amino acids. The CDR3 DNA has 39 bases and is translated from base 1. The germline V gene specifies MDHEN as CDR1 and SYDVKM as CDR2. The germline ends are 11 bases apart after V is trimmed by 3 bases and J by 5 bases. This clonotype is a singleton in its sample. This receptor's antigen is unknown. One base away there is no much larger clone; base qualities are not given. One read gives only weak evidence. Peripheral blood CD8+ and CD4+ T cells from healthy donors, Susac syndrome patients and multiple sclerosis patients were profiled using high-throughput TCR beta sequencing. Susac syndrome patients met recently defined diagnostic criteria for definite or probable disease. Bulk CD8+ and CD4+ T cells were purified magnetically by negative isolation, whereas CD8+ TEMRA cells were enriched by FACS. Blood was collected in EDTA tubes and processed within 24 hours, with PBMCs isolated through density gradient centrifugation. PBMCs intended for TCR sequencing were cryopreserved in liquid nitrogen and were subsequently thawed in a 37 degrees C water bath. Purity of sorted or isolated CD4+, CD8+ and CD8+ TEMRA cells was at least 90%.

RNA was extracted using the RNeasy kit, and roughly 0.5 to 1 ug of the RNA was reverse transcribed with random hexamers. The immunoSEQ multiplex PCR assay, covering 54 Vbeta and 13 Jbeta segments, was used to amplify TCR beta CDR3 regions. Bias from PCR amplification was corrected by using a synthetic template baseline for primer optimization and for computational correction. Concerning the study's data processing: Reads were annotated to V, D and J genes according to IMGT and were analyzed with immunoSEQ Analyzer, with only productive sequences retained. To calculate clonality, Shannon entropy was normalized by log2 of the number of productive unique sequences and then subtracted from one. For each patient and control, public and private clones were evaluated among the 100 most prevalent clones. Clones were defined as Susac-specific when absent from the healthy and MS cohorts, from fewer than 1,300 published viral clones and from other ImmuneACCESS disease sequences. TCRdb redid the processing of the public reads, applying fastp at Q25 and MiXCR, and retained in-frame beta chains. Identical CDR3 proteins give one entry, which carries the most common genes and DNA. These V and J calls are TCRdb output, not the study's own analysis. The sample contains tens of thousands of distinct CDR3 sequences, 80% to 95% of them found a single time. The ten largest account for approximately 0.65% of the sample.

The TCR originated in a human donor with Susac syndrome. Sequenced sample: CD8+ T cells from PBMCs. Recombination connected TRBV28 to TRBJ2-7; a tentative D match to TRBD1 spans 5 bases. The CDR3 in this case is CASSFRRADEQYF. In nucleotide form, the sequence is TGTGCCAGCAGTTTTCGCAGGGCGGACGAGCAGTACTTC.